A selection of T cell receptor beta chains follows, all from one sample in a study of glioma-infiltrating T cells after dendritic cell vaccination. The assay was immunoSEQ multiplex PCR, and TCRdb's table has in-frame clones only and misses some. Of about 82,000 clones in the sample, roughly 90% are singletons; the top ten hold 3.2%. Source: blood, taken before dendritic cell vaccination. The source is a human donor with glioblastoma. CDR3s include the opening cysteine and the closing phenylalanine or tryptophan. Each record gives: V gene, D gene, clone size, J gene, CDR3 DNA, CDR3 protein. D genes are given only for firm matches. Size is stated for part of the rows, as once, few or many counts, or as a class when the clone is expanded.

TRBV7-4,TRBD2,NA,TRBJ2-1,TGTGCCAGCAGCTTAACGGGGGTTATGGGCGGGAGGGAAAATGAGCAGTTCTTC,CASSLTGVMGGRENEQFF
TRBV7-8,TRBD1,NA,TRBJ1-1,TGTGCCAGCAGCGTCCGGGACAGTTTTAAAGCTTTCTTT,CASSVRDSFKAFF
TRBV10-3,TRBD1,NA,TRBJ2-7,TGTGCCATCAGAGGACAGGGGGAGGAGGGATTCGGCGAGCAGTACTTC,CAIRGQGEEGFGEQYF
TRBV7-6,NA,NA,TRBJ2-3,TGTGCCAGCAGCTTCACCTCGGGAGCTGCAGATACGCAGTATTTT,CASSFTSGAADTQYF
TRBV5-1,TRBD2,NA,TRBJ2-7,TGCGCCAGCAGCTTGTCCGGGACTAGCGGCTACGAGCAGTACTTC,CASSLSGTSGYEQYF
TRBV7-9,NA,NA,TRBJ2-2,TGTGCCAGCAGCTTAAAAGGGAGAGGCACCGGGGAGCTGTTTTTT,CASSLKGRGTGELFF
TRBV6-5,NA,NA,TRBJ2-5,TGTGCCAGCAGTTTGGCAGAGACCCAGTACTTC,CASSLAETQYF
TRBV18,TRBD1,NA,TRBJ1-1,TGTGCCAGCTCACCACCGGGCGTGTCCGGGACAGGTCGAGGGCGGACTGAAGCTTTCTTT,CASSPPGVSGTGRGRTEAFF
TRBV5-1,NA,NA,TRBJ1-2,TGCGCCAGCAGCCAAAGGCCCGACAGTGGGACTAGGAGCTACACCTTC,CASSQRPDSGTRSYTF
TRBV5-5,TRBD1,NA,TRBJ2-7,TGTGCCAGCAGCATATGGGACAGCGAGTACGAGCAGTACTTC,CASSIWDSEYEQYF
TRBV20-1,NA,once,TRBJ1-2,TGCAGTGCTTTAGCCAGCTTTGGCTACACCTTC,CSALASFGYTF
TRBV2,TRBD1,NA,TRBJ1-6,TGTGCCAGCAAGCAGGGGGCGATCAATTCACCCCTCCACTTT,CASKQGAINSPLHF
TRBV7-2,NA,NA,TRBJ1-6,TGTGCCATCCCCGTACCACGGGTCAATAATTCACCCCTCCACTTT,CAIPVPRVNNSPLHF
TRBV2,NA,NA,TRBJ1-3,TGTGCCAGCAGGCAGGGTCCCTCTGGAAACACCATATATTTT,CASRQGPSGNTIYF
TRBV7-2,NA,NA,TRBJ2-2,TGTGCCAGCAGCCCAGAGGGCCCTTTGGGGGGGGAGCTGTTTTTT,CASSPEGPLGGELFF
TRBV14,NA,NA,TRBJ2-1,TGTGCCAGCAGCCGATACTCCAATGAGCAGTTCTTC,CASSRYSNEQFF
TRBV19,NA,NA,TRBJ1-3,TGTGCCAGTAGCCTGACAGGTCCTGGAAACACCATATATTTT,CASSLTGPGNTIYF
TRBV5-8,TRBD1,NA,TRBJ2-5,TGTGCCAGCAGCCCTGGCCGGGACAGTAGGTTTGAGACCCAGTACTTC,CASSPGRDSRFETQYF
TRBV6-5,NA,NA,TRBJ2-3,TGTGCCAGCAGTGAGCCCCTTCCAGATACGCAGTATTTT,CASSEPLPDTQYF
TRBV2,NA,NA,TRBJ1-2,TGTGCCAGCACCCCAAGGGAGGGGGGGCCCTATGGCTACACCTTC,CASTPREGGPYGYTF
TRBV5-4,NA,NA,TRBJ2-5,TGTGCCAGCAGCTCCGGGGAGCGGGACCAAGAGACCCAGTACTTC,CASSSGERDQETQYF
TRBV6-1,NA,NA,TRBJ1-5,TGTGCCAGCAGTGCGGGGGGGGGCAGTTCGGGCAATCAGCCCCAGCATTTT,CASSAGGGSSGNQPQHF
TRBV28,NA,once,TRBJ1-2,TGTGCCAGCAGTGAAGACAGCTATGGCTACACCTTC,CASSEDSYGYTF
TRBV10-3,TRBD1,NA,TRBJ1-3,TGTGCCATCAGTGACCTAGGGGGCAGCGGAAACACCATATATTTT,CAISDLGGSGNTIYF
TRBV9,TRBD2,NA,TRBJ2-1,TGTGCCAGCAGCCCAGGCCCCCTAGCGGGAGGGTCCTACAATGAGCAGTTCTTC,CASSPGPLAGGSYNEQFF
TRBV2,TRBD2,NA,TRBJ2-3,TGTGCCAGCAGGGGAGGGGCGGGCGGGAGAACAGATACGCAGTATTTT,CASRGGAGGRTDTQYF
TRBV6-6,NA,NA,TRBJ1-5,TGTGCCAGCGGGTTGGCAGGACTAAATCAGCCCCAGCATTTT,CASGLAGLNQPQHF
TRBV5-1,NA,NA,TRBJ1-1,TGCGCCAGCAGCCCGGCTGGGGGCTACACTGAAGCTTTCTTT,CASSPAGGYTEAFF
TRBV9,NA,NA,TRBJ1-3,TGTGCCAGCAGCGTAGATCCTATCTCTGGAAACACCATATATTTT,CASSVDPISGNTIYF
TRBV2,NA,NA,TRBJ1-6,TGTGCCAGCAGTGAGAGACTTAGCTCCTATAATTCACCCCTCCACTTT,CASSERLSSYNSPLHF
TRBV10-3,TRBD2,NA,TRBJ2-3,TGTGCCATCAGCCGGGGGGGACTAGCGGGGAGCGGAGATACGCAGTATTTT,CAISRGGLAGSGDTQYF
TRBV19,TRBD2,NA,TRBJ2-1,TGTGCCAGTAGTCACCCCGGGACTAGCGGGAACAATGAGCAGTTCTTC,CASSHPGTSGNNEQFF
TRBV18,NA,NA,TRBJ2-3,TGTGCCAGCTCACCCGGCGGAAGCACAGATACGCAGTATTTT,CASSPGGSTDTQYF
TRBV11-2,NA,once,TRBJ1-2,TGTGCCAGCAGCTTCGGGAGAAATGGCTACACCTTC,CASSFGRNGYTF
TRBV6-5,NA,NA,TRBJ2-5,TGTGCCAGCAGCCGCGGACAGAAAGAGACCCAGTACTTC,CASSRGQKETQYF
TRBV18,NA,NA,TRBJ1-3,TGTGCCAGCTCACCACCGGGAAGGGGAGGAAACACCATATATTTT,CASSPPGRGGNTIYF
TRBV2,NA,NA,TRBJ1-5,TGTGCCAGCACCGCACAAGGGGTGGGTCAGCCCCAGCATTTT,CASTAQGVGQPQHF
TRBV14,NA,NA,TRBJ2-3,TGTGCCAGCAGCCCGCGGAGGCCTAGCACAGATACGCAGTATTTT,CASSPRRPSTDTQYF
TRBV6-1,TRBD1,NA,TRBJ1-2,TGTGCCAGCAGAATGGACAGGGGGTACATGTATGGCTACACCTTC,CASRMDRGYMYGYTF
TRBV6-6,NA,NA,TRBJ2-3,TGTGCCAGCAGGAGGGAGCGGGTAACAGATACGCAGTATTTT,CASRRERVTDTQYF
TRBV29-1,TRBD2,NA,TRBJ2-4,TGCAGCGTTGAGTTGGCTAGCGGGGGCCTTGGAAACATTCAGTACTTC,CSVELASGGLGNIQYF